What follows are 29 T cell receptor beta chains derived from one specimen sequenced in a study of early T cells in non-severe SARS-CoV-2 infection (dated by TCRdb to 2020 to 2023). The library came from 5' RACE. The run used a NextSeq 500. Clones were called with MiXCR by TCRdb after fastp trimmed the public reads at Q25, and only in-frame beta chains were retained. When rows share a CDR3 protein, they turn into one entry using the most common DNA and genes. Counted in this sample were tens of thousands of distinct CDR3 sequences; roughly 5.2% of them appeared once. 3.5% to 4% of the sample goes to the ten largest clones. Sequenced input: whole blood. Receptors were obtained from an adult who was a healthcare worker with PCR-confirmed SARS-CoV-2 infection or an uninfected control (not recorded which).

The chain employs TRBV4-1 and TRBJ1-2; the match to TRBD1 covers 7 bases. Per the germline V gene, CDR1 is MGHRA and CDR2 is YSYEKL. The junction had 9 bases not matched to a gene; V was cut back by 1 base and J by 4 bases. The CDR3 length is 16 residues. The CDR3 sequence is CASSQAPKGAVYGYTF. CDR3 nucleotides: TGCGCCAGCAGCCAAGCCCCGAAGGGGGCAGTCTATGGCTACACCTTC.

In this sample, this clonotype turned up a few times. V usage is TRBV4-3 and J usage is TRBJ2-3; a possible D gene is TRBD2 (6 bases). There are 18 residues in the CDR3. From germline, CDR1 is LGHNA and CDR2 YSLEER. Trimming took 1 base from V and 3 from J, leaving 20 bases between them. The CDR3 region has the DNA TGCGCCAGCAGCCAAGCCCTCCTCCGGGACTCGAGAACAGATACGCAGTATTTT. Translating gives CASSQALLRDSRTDTQYF.

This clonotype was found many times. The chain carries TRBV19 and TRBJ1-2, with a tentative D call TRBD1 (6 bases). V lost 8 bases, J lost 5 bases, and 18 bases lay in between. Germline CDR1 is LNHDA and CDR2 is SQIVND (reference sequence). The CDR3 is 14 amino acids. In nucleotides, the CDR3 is TGTGCCAGTCGACAGGTCGGGGACTCATATGGCTACACCTTC. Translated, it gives CASRQVGDSYGYTF.

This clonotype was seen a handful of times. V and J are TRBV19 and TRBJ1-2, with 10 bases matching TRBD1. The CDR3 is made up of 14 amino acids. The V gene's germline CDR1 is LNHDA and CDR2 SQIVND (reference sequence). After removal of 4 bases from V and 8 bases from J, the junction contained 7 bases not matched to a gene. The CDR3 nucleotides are TGTGCCAGTAGTAACCCTGGGACAGGGGCCGGCTACACCTTC. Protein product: CASSNPGTGAGYTF.

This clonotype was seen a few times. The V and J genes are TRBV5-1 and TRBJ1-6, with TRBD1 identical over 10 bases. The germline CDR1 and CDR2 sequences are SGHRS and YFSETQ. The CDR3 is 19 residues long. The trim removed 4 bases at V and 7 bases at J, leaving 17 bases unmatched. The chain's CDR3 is CASSRPHPGQGRKNSPLHF. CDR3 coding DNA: TGCGCCAGCAGCCGCCCTCATCCGGGACAGGGGCGCAAAAATTCACCCCTCCACTTT.

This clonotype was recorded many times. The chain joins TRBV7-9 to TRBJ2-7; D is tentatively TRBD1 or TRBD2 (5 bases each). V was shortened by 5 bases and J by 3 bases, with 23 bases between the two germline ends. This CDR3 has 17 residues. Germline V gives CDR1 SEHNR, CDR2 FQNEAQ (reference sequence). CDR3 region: CASSRRPLGETYYEQYF. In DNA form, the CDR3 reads TGTGCCAGCAGCCGCAGGCCTTTGGGGGAAACTTACTACGAGCAGTACTTC. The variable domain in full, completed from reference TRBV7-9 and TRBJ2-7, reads DTGVSQNPRHKITKRGQNVTFRCDPISEHNRLYWYRQTLGQGPEFLTYFQNEAQLEKSRLLSDRFSAERPKGSFSTLEIQRTEQGDSAMYLCASSRRPLGETYYEQYFGPGTRLTVT.

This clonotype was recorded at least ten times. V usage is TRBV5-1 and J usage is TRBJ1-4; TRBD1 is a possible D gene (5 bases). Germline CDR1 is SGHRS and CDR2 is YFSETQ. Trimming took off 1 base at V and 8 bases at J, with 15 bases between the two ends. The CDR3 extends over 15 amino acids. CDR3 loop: CASSLTGASEEKLFF. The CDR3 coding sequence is TGCGCCAGCAGCTTGACCGGGGCATCAGAAGAAAAACTGTTTTTT.

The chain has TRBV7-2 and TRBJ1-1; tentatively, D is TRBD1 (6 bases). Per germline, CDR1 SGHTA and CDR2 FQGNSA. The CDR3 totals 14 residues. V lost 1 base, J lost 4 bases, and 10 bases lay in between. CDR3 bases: TGTGCCAGCAGCTTAGTAACAGGGACCACTGAAGCTTTCTTT. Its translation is CASSLVTGTTEAFF.

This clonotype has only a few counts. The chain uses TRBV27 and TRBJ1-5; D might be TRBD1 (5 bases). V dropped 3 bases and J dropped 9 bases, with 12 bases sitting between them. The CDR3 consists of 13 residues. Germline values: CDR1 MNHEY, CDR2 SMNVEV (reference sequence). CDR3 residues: CASSFGQGRPQHF. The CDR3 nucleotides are TGTGCCAGCAGTTTCGGGCAGGGTCGGCCCCAGCATTTT.

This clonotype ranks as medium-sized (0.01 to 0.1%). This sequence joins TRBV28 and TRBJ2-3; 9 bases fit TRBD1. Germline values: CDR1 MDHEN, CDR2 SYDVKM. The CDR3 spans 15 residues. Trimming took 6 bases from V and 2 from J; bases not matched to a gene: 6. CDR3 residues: CASRGTGQNTDTQYF. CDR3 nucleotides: TGTGCCAGCAGAGGGACAGGGCAAAACACAGATACGCAGTATTTT.

This chain's CDR3 is CASSSRLANTGELFF. CDR3 DNA: TGTGCCAGCAGCTCCCGACTAGCAAACACCGGGGAGCTGTTTTTT. The chain joins TRBV11-2 to TRBJ2-2; the match to TRBD2 covers 7 bases. The trim removed 4 bases at V and 2 bases at J, leaving 4 bases unmatched. Germline lookup yields CDR1 SGHAT and CDR2 FQNNGV. The CDR3 contains 15 residues.

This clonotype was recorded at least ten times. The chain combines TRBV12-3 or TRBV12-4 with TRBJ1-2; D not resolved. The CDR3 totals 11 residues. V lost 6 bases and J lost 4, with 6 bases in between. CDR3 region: CASSRRYGYTF. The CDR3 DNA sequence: TGTGCCAGCAGCCGGCGCTATGGCTACACCTTC.

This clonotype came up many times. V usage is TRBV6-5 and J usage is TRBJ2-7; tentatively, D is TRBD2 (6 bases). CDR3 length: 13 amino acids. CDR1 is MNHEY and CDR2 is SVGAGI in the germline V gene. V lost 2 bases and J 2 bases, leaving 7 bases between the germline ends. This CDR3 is CASSYGRTYEQYF. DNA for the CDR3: TGTGCCAGCAGTTACGGGAGGACCTACGAGCAGTACTTC.

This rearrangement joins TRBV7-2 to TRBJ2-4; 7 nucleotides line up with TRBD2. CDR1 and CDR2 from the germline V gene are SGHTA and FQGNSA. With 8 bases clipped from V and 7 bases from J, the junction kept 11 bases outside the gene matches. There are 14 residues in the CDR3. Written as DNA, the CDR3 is TGTGCCAGCGGATGGGCGGGAGTCAGGAACATTCAGTACTTC. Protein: CASGWAGVRNIQYF.

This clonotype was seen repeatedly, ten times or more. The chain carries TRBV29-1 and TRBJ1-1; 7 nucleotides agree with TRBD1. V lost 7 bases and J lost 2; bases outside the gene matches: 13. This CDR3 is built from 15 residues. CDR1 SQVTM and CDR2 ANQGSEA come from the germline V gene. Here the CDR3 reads CSAKGQGGGNTEAFF. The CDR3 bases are TGCAGCGCTAAGGGTCAAGGGGGCGGAAACACTGAAGCTTTCTTT.

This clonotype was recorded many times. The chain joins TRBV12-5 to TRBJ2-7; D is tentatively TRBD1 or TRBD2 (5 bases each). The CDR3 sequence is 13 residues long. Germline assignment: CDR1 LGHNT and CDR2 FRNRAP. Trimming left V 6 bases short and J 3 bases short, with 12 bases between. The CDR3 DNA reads TGTGCTAGTGGCCGGGACCTCCTCTACGAGCAGTACTTC. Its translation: CASGRDLLYEQYF.

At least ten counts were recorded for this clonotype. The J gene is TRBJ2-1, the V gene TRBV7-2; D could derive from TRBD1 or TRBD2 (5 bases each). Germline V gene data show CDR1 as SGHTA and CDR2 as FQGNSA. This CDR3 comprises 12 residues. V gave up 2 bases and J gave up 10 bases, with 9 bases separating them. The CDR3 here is CASSLYGTEQFF. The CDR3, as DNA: TGTGCCAGCAGCTTATATGGGACCGAGCAGTTCTTC.

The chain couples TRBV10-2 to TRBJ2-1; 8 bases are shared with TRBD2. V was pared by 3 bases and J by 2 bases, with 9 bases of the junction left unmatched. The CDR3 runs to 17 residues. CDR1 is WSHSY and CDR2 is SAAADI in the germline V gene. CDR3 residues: CASSELASGGPYNEQFF. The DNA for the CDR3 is TGCGCCAGCAGTGAATTGGCGAGCGGGGGTCCCTACAATGAGCAGTTCTTC.

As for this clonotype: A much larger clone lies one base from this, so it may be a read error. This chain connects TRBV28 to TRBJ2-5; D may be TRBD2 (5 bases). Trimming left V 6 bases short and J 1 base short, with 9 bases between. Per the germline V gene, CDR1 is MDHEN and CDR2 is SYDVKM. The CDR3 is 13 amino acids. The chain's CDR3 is CASRTTVQETQYF. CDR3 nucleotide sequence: TGTGCCAGCAGGACTACAGTCCAAGAGACCCAGTACTTC.

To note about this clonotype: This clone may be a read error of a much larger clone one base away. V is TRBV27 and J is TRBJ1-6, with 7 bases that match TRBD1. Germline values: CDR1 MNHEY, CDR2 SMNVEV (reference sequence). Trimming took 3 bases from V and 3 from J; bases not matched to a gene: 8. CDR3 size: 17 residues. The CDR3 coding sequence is TGTGCCAGCAGTTTCAGCAACAGGGGTAACTATAATTCACCCCTCCACTTT. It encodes CASSFSNRGNYNSPLHF.

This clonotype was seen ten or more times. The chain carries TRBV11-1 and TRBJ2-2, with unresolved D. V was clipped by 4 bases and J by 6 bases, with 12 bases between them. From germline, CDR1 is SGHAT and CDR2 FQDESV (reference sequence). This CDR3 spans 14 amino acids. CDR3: CASSWAPGPGELFF. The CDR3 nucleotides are TGTGCCAGCAGCTGGGCACCAGGACCCGGGGAGCTGTTTTTT.

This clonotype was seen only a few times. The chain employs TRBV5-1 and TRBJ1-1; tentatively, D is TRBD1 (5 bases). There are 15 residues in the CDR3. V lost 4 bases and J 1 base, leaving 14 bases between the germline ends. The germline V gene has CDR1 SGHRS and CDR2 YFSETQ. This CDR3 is CASSPGHMANTEAFF. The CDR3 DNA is TGCGCCAGCAGCCCTGGACATATGGCGAACACTGAAGCTTTCTTT.

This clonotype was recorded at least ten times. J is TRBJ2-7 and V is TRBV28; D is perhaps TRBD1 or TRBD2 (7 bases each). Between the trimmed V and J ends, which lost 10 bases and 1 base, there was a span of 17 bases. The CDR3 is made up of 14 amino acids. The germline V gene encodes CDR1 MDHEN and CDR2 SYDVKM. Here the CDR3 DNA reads TGTGCCACCAGGGGGGGGATACGGTCCTACGAGCAGTACTTC. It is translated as CATRGGIRSYEQYF.

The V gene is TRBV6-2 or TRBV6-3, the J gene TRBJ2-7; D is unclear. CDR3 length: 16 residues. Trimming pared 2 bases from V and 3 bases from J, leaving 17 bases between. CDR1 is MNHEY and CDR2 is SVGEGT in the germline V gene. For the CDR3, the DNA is TGTGCCAGCAGTTACGGCGGACCCGAAGCCGGCTACGAGCAGTACTTC. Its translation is CASSYGGPEAGYEQYF.

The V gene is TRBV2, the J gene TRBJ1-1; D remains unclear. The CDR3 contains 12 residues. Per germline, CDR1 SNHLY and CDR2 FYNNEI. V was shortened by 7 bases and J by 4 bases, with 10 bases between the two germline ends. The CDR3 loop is CASINRVTEAFF. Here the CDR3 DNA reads TGTGCCAGCATCAATAGGGTCACTGAAGCTTTCTTT.

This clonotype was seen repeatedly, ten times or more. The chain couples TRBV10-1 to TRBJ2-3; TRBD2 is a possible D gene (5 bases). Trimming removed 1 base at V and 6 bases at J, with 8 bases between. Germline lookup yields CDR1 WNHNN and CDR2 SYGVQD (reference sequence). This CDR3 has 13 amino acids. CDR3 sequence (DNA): TGCGCCAGCAGTGAGTTTAGCGTGGATACGCAGTATTTT. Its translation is CASSEFSVDTQYF.

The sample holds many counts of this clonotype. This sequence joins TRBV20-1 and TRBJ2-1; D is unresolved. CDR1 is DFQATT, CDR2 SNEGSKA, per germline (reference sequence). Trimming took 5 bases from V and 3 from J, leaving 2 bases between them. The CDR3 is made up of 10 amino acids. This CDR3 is CSAYYNEQFF. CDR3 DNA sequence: TGCAGTGCTTACTACAATGAGCAGTTCTTC.

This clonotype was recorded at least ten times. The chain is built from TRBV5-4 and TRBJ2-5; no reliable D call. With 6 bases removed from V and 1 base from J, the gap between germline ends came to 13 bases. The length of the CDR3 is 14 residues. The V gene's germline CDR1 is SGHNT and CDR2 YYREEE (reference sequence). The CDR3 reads CASTPSRIQETQYF. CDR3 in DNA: TGTGCCAGCACCCCCTCCCGTATCCAAGAGACCCAGTACTTC.

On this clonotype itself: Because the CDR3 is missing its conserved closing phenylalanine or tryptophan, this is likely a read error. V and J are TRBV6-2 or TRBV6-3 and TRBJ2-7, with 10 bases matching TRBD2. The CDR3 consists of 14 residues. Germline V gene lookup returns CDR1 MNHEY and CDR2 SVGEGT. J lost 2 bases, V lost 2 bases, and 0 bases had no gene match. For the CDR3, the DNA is TGTGCCAGCAGTTACCTAGCGGGAGCCTACGAGCAGTACCTC. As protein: CASSYLAGAYEQYL.